The sequence of this T cell receptor (beta chain) was determined in a study of T cell responses to AZD1222 COVID-19 vaccine. Produced via immunoSEQ multiplex PCR; TCRdb's table is partial and in-frame only. The data hold 65,000 to 80,000 clones, with roughly 94% observed a single time. This CDR3 spans 14 amino acids. Germline assignment: CDR1 KGHSH and CDR2 LQKENI. V was clipped by 3 bases and J by 4 bases; unmatched bases: 6. This specimen consisted of peripheral blood, obtained on day 0 of MenACWY control vaccination. The V gene is TRBV18, the J gene TRBJ2-7; 7 bases map to TRBD2. The sequence derives from an adult in good health. The CDR3 spells CASSPLGLSYEQYF. The CDR3, as DNA: TGTGCCAGCTCACCCTTGGGACTATCATACGAGCAGTACTTC.